In its sample, the clone carrying this TCR beta chain was seen many times. The antigen remains unidentified. The sample comes from a study of molecular identifiers for immune sequencing clone quantification. Study-wide context: Replicates involved a five-way split of RNA from around 20,000 or 99,000 naive CD8 cells, with sequencing of four.

It was with previously described methods and listed TCR primers that bulk TCR libraries were made. TCRdb itself ran the PCR reads through MiXCR, one entry per CDR3 protein. The sample includes over 550,000 distinct CDR3 sequences, less than 30% of them seen just once. Study-level findings and limits: Highly expanded clone sizes could be underestimated by identical TCR molecules sharing a barcode. Among effectors, clones above 20 RNA copies held over 97% of molecules; among naive cells, under 1%.

Per germline, CDR1 MGHRA and CDR2 YSYEKL. V was trimmed by 1 base and J by 8 bases, leaving 9 bases between them. The CDR3 totals 13 residues. The sequencing input was naive CD8+ T cells from blood, with Jurkat cell RNA spiked in. Subset meaning: FACS-sorted CD8+CD4-CCR7+CD45RA+ naive T cells. The TCR sequence derives from a human donor in good health. Some libraries in this study had Jurkat cell RNA spiked in. The chain links TRBV4-1 to TRBJ2-1; D might be TRBD1 (6 bases). The CDR3 bases are TGCGCCAGCAGCCAAGTAAACAGGGATGAGCAGTTCTTC. Translating it yields CASSQVNRDEQFF.